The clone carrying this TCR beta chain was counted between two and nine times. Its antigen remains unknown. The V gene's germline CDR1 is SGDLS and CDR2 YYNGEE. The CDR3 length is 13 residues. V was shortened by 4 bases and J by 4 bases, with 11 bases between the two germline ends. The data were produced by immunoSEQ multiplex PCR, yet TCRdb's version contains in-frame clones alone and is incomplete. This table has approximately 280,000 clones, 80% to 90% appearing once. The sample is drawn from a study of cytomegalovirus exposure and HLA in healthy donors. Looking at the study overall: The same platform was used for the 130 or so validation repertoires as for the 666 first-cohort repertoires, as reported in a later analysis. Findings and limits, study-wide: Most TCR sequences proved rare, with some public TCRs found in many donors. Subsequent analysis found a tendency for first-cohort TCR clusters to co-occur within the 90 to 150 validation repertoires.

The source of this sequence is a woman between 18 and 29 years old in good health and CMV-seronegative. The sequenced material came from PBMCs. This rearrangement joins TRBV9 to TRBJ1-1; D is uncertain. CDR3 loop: CASSPRRGTEAFF. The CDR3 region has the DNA TGTGCCAGCAGCCCCCGACGGGGCACTGAAGCTTTCTTT.